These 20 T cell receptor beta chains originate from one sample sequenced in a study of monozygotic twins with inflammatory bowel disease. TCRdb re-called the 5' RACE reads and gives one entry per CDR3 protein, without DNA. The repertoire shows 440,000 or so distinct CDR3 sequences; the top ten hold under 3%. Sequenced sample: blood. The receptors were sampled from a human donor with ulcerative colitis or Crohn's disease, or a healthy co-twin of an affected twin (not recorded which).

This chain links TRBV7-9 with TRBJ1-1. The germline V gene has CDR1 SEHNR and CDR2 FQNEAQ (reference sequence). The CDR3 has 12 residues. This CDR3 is CASSLRAFEAFF.

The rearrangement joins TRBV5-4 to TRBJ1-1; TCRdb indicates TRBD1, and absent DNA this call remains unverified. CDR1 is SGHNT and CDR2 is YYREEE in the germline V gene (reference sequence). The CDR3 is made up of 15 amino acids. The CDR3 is CASSPGQGKNTEAFF.

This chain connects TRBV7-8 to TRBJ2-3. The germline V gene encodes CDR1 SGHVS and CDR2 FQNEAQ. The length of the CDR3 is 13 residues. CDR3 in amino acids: CASSLMGSDTQYF.

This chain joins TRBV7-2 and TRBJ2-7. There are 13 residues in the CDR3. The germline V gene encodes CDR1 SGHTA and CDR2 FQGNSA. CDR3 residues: CASSLVVSLEQYF.

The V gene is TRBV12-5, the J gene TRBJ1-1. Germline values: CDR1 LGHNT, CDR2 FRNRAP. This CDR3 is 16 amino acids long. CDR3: CASGLGGLGENTEAFF.

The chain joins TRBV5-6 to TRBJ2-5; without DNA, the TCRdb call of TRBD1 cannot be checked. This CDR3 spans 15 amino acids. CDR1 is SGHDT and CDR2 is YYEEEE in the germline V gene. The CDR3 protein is CASSAWGAPEETQYF.

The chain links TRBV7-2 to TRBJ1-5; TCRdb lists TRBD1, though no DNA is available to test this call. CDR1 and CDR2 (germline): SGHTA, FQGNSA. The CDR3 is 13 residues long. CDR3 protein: CASSLAREQPQHF.

The CDR3: CASSLTTGSGGRTADTQYF. The V and J genes are TRBV5-1 and TRBJ2-3; TCRdb calls TRBD2, which cannot be checked without DNA. Looked up from germline, CDR1 is SGHRS and CDR2 is YFSETQ. This CDR3 spans 19 amino acids.

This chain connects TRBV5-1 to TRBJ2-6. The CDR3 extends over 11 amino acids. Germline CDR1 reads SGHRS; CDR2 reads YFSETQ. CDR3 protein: CASSYGNVLTF.

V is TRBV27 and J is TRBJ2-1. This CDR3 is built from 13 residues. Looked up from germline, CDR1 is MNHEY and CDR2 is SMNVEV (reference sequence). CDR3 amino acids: CASSSSGNNEQFF.

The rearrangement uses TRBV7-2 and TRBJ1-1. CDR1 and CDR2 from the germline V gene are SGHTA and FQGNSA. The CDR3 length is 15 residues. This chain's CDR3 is CASSSGPVMNTEAFF.

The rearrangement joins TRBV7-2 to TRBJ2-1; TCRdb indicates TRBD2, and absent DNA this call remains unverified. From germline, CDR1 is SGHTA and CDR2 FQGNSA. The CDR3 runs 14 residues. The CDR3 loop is CASSLTSGDYEQFF.

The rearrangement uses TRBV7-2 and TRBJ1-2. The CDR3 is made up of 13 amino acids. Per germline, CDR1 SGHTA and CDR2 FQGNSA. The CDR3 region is CASSHGKNYGYTF.

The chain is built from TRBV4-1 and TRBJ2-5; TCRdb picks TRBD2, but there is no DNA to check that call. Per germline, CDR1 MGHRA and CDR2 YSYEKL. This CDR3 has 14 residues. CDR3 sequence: CASSHPQDQETQYF.

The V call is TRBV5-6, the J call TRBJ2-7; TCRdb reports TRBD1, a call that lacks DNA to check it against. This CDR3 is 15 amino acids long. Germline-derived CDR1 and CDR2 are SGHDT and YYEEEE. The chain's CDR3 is CASSLGQGFSYEQYF.

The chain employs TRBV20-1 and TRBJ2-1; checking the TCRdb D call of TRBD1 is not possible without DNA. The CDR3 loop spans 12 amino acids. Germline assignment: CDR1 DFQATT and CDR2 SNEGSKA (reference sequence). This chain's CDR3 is CSAAGGQGFPFF.

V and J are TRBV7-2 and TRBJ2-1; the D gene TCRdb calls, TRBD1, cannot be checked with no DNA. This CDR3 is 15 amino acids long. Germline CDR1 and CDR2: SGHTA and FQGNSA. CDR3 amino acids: CASSLMLAGGAEQFF.

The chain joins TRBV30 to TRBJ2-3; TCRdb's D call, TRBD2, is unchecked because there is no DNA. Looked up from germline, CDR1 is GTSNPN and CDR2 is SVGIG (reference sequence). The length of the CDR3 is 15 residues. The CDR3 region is CAWTSGRAFTDTQYF.

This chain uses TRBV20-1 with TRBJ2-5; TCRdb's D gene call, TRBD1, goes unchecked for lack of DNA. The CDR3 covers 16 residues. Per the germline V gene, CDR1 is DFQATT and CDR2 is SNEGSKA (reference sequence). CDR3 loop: CSALPRDTVRRETQYF.

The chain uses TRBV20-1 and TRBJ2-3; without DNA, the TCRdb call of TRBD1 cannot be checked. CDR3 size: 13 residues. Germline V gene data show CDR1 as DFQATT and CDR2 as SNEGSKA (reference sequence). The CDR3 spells CSASTGGPDTQYF.